The clone carrying this T cell receptor (beta chain) occurred a few times. Profiled with immunoSEQ multiplex PCR; TCRdb holds only in-frame clones, not every one. The table shows approximately 330,000 clones, with approximately 80% occurring only once. The data were taken from a study of cytotoxic CD8 clonotypes in ibrutinib-treated CLL. Germline V gives CDR1 WNHNN, CDR2 SYGVQD (reference sequence). Trimming took 11 bases from V and 0 from J, leaving 16 bases between them. This CDR3 region has 14 residues. This TCR was sampled from a human donor with chronic lymphocytic leukemia. Here the sequenced sample was PBMCs, taken before ibrutinib treatment. The J gene is TRBJ1-1, the V gene TRBV10-1; D perhaps matches TRBD1 (5 bases). CDR3 DNA sequence: TGCGCCTCGGGGGGGTGTCGAATGAACACTGAAGCTTTCTTT. Protein sequence: CASGGCRMNTEAFF.